This TCR beta chain was identified in a study of OX40 agonist ivuxolimab in advanced cancers. Study details: Melanoma, hepatocellular carcinoma, head and neck or renal cell cancer occurred in dose-escalation patients. Prior therapy, whether anti-PD-1, anti-PD-L1 or anti-CTLA-4, was allowed, and roughly 41% had some. Study-wide findings and caveats: Relative to CD4+, CD8+ T cells held more expanded clones on average.

The CDR3 extends over 15 amino acids. Trimming cost V 2 bases and J 7 bases, with 17 bases left between them. CDR1 is MGHRA, CDR2 YSYEKL, per germline. The assay was immunoSEQ multiplex PCR, and TCRdb's table has in-frame clones only and misses some. The sample consists of some 72,000 clones, about four fifths of them appearing once. With regard to this clone: Its target is not known.

This chain uses TRBV4-1 with TRBJ1-1, with D hard to call. The specimen was CD4+ or CD8+ T cells sorted from blood, collected in a trial of the OX40 agonist ivuxolimab. The origin of this receptor is an adult with an advanced solid tumor such as melanoma, head and neck, liver or kidney cancer. This chain's CDR3 is CASSQLSFLTVEAFF. CDR3 bases: TGCGCCAGCAGCCAACTGAGTTTTCTTACAGTTGAAGCTTTCTTT.